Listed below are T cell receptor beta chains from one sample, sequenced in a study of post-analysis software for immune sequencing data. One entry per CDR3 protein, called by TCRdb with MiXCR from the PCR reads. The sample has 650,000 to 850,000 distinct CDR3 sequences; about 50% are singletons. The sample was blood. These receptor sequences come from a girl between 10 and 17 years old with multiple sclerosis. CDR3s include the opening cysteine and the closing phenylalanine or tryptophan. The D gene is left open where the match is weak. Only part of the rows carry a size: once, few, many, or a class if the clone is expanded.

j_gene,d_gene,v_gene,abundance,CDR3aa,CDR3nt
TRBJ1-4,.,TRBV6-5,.,CASSYSKVGHREKLFF,TGTGCCAGCAGTTACTCGAAGGTTGGGCACCGCGAAAAACTGTTTTTT
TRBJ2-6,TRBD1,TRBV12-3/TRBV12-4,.,CAGSSRTGYYGANVLTF,TGTGCCGGCAGTTCCCGGACAGGGTATTATGGGGCCAACGTCCTGACTTTC
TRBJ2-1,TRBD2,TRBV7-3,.,CASSLGREQFNEQFF,TGTGCCAGCAGCTTAGGGCGGGAGCAGTTCAATGAGCAGTTCTTC
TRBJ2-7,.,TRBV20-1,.,CSATGASGEQYF,TGCAGTGCTACCGGGGCTTCGGGGGAGCAGTACTTC
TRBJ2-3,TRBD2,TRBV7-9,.,CASSSSGSTSGRDTQYF,TGTGCCAGCAGCTCATCAGGCTCGACTAGCGGGAGGGATACGCAGTATTTT
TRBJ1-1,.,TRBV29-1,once,CSVVGAKVGTEAFF,TGCAGCGTTGTCGGGGCGAAGGTAGGGACTGAAGCTTTCTTT
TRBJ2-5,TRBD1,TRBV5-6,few,CASSPRQGNETQYF,TGTGCCAGCAGCCCCCGACAGGGGAACGAGACCCAGTACTTC
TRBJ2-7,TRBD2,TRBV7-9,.,CASSPPGLAGIISYEQYF,TGTGCCAGCAGCCCCCCTGGACTAGCGGGGATTATCTCCTACGAGCAGTACTTC
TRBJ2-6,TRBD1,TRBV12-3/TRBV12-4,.,CASRGQGAPGANVLTF,TGTGCCAGCAGAGGACAGGGGGCGCCTGGGGCCAACGTCCTGACTTTC
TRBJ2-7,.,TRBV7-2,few,CASSSLGPVEIYEQYF,TGTGCCAGCAGCTCGCTGGGCCCCGTAGAGATTTACGAGCAGTACTTC
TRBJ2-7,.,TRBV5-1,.,CASSPGSDSYEQYF,TGCGCCAGCAGCCCTGGATCGGACAGCTACGAGCAGTACTTC
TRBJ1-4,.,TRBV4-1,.,CASSPRGPYEKLFF,TGCGCCAGCAGCCCACGCGGGCCTTATGAAAAACTGTTTTTT
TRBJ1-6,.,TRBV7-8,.,CASSAERTPLHF,TGTGCCAGCAGCGCCGAAAGGACACCCCTCCACTTT
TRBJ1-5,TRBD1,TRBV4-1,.,CASSQDQDRGSDQPQHF,TGCGCCAGCAGCCAAGACCAGGACAGGGGATCAGACCAGCCCCAGCATTTT
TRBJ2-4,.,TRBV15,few,CATSRTRQKNIQYF,TGTGCCACCAGCAGAACGAGACAGAAAAACATTCAGTACTTC
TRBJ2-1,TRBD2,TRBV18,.,CASSPLTVVAGVDEQFF,TGTGCCAGCTCTCCACTAACCGTGGTAGCGGGAGTAGATGAGCAGTTCTTC
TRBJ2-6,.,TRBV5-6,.,CASSSLASGLSGANVLTF,TGTGCCAGCAGCTCCCTAGCATCGGGTCTCTCTGGGGCCAACGTCCTGACTTTC
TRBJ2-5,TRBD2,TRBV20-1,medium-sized,CSARRPLAGGPSETQYF,TGCAGTGCTAGAAGGCCTCTAGCGGGAGGGCCTTCAGAGACCCAGTACTTC
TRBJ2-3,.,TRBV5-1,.,CASRDSHNTDTQYF,TGCGCCAGCAGGGACAGCCATAACACAGATACGCAGTATTTT
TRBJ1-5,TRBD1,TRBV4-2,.,CASSPDRGNQPQHF,TGTGCCAGCAGTCCCGACAGGGGGAATCAGCCCCAGCATTTT
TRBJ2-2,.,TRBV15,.,CATSRDLVWQNGDTGELFF,TGTGCCACCAGCAGAGATCTTGTGTGGCAAAACGGGGACACCGGGGAGCTGTTTTTT
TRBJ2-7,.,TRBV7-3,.,CASSLQGSEQYF,TGTGCCAGCAGCCTCCAGGGGTCCGAGCAGTACTTC
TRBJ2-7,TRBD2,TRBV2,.,CASSEGRAYYEQYF,TGTGCCAGCAGTGAGGGGAGGGCTTACTACGAGCAGTACTTC
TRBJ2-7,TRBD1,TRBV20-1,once,CSARDLGTVSYNEQYF,TGCAGTGCTAGAGATCTCGGGACAGTGTCCTACAATGAGCAGTACTTC
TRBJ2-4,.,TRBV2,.,CASRSRSDSLAKNIQYF,TGTGCCAGCAGATCCCGCTCGGACTCCTTAGCCAAAAACATTCAGTACTTC
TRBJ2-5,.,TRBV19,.,CASTTGTSGETQYF,TGTGCCAGTACCACCGGGACATCGGGAGAGACCCAGTACTTC
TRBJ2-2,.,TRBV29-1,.,CSVARRGTGELFF,TGCAGCGTAGCCCGTCGGGGAACCGGGGAGCTGTTTTTT
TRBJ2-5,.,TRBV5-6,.,CASSWVQGRETQYF,TGTGCCAGCAGCTGGGTTCAGGGTAGAGAGACCCAGTACTTC
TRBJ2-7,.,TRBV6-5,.,CASSYSFQAPYEQYF,TGTGCCAGCAGTTACTCGTTCCAGGCCCCCTACGAGCAGTACTTC
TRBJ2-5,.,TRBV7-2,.,CANSPRHGETQYF,TGTGCCAACAGCCCGCGACATGGCGAGACCCAGTACTTC
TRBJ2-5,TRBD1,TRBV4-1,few,CASSQEGTGGRTQYF,TGCGCCAGCAGCCAAGAGGGGACAGGGGGGAGAACCCAGTACTTC
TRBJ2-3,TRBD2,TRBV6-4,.,CASSEQVSGGPGTQYF,TGTGCCAGCAGCGAACAGGTTAGCGGGGGGCCCGGTACGCAGTATTTT
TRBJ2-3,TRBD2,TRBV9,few,CASSVDGGRTDTQYF,TGTGCCAGCAGCGTAGACGGCGGGAGGACAGATACGCAGTATTTT
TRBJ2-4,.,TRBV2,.,CASSQVQGPIAKNIQYF,TGTGCCAGCAGTCAAGTACAGGGCCCGATAGCCAAAAACATTCAGTACTTC
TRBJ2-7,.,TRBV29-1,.,CSVFVTDYEQYF,TGCAGCGTGTTCGTAACAGACTACGAGCAGTACTTC